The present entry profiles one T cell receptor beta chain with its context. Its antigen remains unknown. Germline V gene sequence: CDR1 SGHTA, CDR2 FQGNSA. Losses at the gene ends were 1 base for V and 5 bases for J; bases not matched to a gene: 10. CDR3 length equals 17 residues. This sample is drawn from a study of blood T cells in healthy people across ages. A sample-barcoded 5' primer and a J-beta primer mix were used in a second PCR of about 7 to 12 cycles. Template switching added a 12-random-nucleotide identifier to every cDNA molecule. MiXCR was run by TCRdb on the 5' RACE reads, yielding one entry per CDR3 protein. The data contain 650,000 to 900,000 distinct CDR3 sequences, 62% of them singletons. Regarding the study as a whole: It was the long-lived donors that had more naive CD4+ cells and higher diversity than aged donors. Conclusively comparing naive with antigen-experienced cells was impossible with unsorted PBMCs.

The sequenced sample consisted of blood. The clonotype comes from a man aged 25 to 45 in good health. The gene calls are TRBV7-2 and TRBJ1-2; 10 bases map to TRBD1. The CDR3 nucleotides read TGTGCCAGCAGCTTAGTAGGGACAGGGGAACTGGATTATGGCTACACCTTC. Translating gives CASSLVGTGELDYGYTF.